Given below is one T cell receptor beta chain in context. The antigen remains unidentified. The data stem from a study of T cell responses to AZD1222 COVID-19 vaccine. Study-level findings and limits: Possibly, clonal diversity was underestimated; donors were largely white British and included more females.

The repertoire was sequenced with immunoSEQ multiplex PCR; TCRdb's copy has only in-frame clones and lacks some. The sample consists of some 250,000 clones, approximately 94% of them appearing once. Germline V gene sequence: CDR1 SEHNR, CDR2 FQNEAQ (reference sequence). This CDR3 has 15 amino acids. Trimming shortened V by 4 bases and J by 8 bases, and 20 bases separated the two germline ends. The receptor was derived from an adult who received the AZD1222 COVID-19 vaccine. The sequences come from peripheral blood, collected 28 days after the second AZD1222 dose. The chain uses TRBV7-9 and TRBJ1-2; a weak D match, TRBD1 (6 bases). CDR3 region: CASSSDSYVYKGYTF. CDR3 nucleotide sequence: TGTGCCAGCAGCTCGGACAGTTATGTTTATAAGGGCTACACCTTC.